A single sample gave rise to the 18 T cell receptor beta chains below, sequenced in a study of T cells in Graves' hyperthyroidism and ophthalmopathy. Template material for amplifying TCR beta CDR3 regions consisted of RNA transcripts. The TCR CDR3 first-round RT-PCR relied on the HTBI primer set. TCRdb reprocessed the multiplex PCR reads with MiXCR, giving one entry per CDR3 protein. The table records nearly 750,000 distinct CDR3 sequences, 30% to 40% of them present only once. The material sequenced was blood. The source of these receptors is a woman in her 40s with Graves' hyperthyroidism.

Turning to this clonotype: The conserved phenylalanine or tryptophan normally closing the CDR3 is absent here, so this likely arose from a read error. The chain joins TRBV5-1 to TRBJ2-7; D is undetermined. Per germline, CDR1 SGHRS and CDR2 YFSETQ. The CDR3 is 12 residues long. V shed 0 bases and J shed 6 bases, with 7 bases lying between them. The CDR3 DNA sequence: TGCGCCAGCAGCTTGGGGACCGGCGAGCAGTACCTC. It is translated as CASSLGTGEQYL.

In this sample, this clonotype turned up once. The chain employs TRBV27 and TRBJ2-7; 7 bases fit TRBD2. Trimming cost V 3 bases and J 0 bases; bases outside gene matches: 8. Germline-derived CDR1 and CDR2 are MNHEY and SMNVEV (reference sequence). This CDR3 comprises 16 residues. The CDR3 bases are TGTGCCAGCAGTTTCTTTAGCGGGCCTAGCTCCTACGAGCAGTACTTC. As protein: CASSFFSGPSSYEQYF.

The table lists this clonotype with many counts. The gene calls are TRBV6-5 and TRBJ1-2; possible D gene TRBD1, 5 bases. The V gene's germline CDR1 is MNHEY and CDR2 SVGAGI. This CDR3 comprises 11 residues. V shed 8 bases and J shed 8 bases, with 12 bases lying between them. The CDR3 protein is CASGGGEGYTF. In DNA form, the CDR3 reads TGTGCCAGCGGGGGAGGGGAAGGCTACACCTTC.

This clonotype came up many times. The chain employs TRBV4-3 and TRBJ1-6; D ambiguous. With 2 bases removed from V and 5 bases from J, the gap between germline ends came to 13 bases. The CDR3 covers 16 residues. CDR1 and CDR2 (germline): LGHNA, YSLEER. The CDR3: CASSQQLRQDNSPLHF. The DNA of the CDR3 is TGCGCCAGCAGCCAACAGTTGAGACAAGATAATTCACCCCTCCACTTT.

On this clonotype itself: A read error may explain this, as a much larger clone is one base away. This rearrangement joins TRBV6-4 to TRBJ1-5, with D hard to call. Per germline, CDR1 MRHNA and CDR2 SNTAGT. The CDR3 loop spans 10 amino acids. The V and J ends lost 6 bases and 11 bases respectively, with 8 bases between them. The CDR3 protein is CASSGQTQHF. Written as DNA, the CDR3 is TGTGCCAGCAGCGGGCAGACCCAGCATTTT.

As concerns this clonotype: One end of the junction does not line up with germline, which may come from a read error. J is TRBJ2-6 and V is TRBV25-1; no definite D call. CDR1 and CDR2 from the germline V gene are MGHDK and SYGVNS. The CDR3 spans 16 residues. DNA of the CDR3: TGTGCCAGCAGTCTCCCGTTCTTCTCTGGGACCAACGTCCTGACTTTC. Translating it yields CASSLPFFSGTNVLTF.

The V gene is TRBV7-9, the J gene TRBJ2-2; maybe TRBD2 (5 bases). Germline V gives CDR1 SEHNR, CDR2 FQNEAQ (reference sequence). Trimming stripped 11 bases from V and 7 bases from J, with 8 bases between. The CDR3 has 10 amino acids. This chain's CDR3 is CALGSGELFF. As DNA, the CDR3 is TGTGCCCTGGGGAGCGGGGAGCTGTTTTTT.

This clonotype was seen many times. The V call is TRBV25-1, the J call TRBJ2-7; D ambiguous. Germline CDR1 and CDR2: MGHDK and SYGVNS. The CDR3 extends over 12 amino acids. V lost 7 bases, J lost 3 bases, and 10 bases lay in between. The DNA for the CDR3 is TGTGCCAGCACGGACGGTATCTACGAGCAGTACTTC. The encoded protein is CASTDGIYEQYF.

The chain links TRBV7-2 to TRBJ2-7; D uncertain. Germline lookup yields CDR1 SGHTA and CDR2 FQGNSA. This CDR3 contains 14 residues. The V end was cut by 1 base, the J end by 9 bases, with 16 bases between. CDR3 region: CASSLDPGLRAQYF. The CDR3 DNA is TGTGCCAGCAGCTTAGATCCTGGCCTCAGAGCGCAGTACTTC.

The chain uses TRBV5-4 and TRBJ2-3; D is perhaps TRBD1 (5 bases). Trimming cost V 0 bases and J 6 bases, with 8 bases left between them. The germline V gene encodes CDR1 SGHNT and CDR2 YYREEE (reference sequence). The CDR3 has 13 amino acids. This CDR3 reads CASSLDPGDTQYF. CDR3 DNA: TGTGCCAGCAGCTTGGACCCAGGGGATACGCAGTATTTT.

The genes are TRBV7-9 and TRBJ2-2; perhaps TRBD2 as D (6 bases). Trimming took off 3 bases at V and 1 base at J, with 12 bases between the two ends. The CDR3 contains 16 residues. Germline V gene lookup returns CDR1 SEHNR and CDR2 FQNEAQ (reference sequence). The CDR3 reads CASSLENSGNTGELFF. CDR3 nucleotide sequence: TGTGCCAGCAGCTTGGAGAATAGCGGGAACACCGGGGAGCTGTTTTTT.

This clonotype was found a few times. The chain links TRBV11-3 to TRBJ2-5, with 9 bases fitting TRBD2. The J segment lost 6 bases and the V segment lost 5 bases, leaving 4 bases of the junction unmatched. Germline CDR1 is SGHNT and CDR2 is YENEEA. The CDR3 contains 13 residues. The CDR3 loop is CASSAGGPKTQYF. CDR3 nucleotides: TGTGCCAGCAGCGCGGGGGGGCCAAAGACCCAGTACTTC.

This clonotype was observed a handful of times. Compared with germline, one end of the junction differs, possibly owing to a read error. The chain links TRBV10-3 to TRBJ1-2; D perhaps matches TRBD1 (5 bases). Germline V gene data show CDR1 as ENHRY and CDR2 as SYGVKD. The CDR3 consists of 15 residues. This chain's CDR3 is CASSYGQGFNYGYTF. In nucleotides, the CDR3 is TGTGCCAGCAGTTATGGCCAGGGCTTCAACTATGGCTACACCTTC.

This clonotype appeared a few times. The CDR3 bases are TGTGCCAGCAGTCCTCACGACACAGGGGGCCAAGAGACCCAGTACTTC. It translates to CASSPHDTGGQETQYF. The chain combines TRBV6-6 with TRBJ2-5, with 8 nucleotides matching TRBD1. The CDR3 covers 16 residues. The germline gives CDR1 MNHNY, CDR2 SVGAGI (reference sequence). V lost 5 bases, J lost 1 base, and 9 bases stayed unmatched.

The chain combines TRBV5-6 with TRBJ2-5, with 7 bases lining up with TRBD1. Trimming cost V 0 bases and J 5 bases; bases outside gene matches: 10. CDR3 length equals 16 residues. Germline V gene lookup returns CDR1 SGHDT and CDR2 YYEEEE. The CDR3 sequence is CASSLARRDRGETQYF. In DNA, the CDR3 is TGTGCCAGCAGCTTGGCCCGCCGGGACAGAGGGGAGACCCAGTACTTC.

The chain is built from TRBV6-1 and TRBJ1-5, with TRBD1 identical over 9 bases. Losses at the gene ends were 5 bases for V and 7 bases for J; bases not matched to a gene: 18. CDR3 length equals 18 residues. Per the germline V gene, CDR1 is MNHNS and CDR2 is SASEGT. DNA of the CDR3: TGTGCCAGCAGTCTGTCCCTTTGGGGGACAGGGTTTGAGCAGCCCCAGCATTTT. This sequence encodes CASSLSLWGTGFEQPQHF.

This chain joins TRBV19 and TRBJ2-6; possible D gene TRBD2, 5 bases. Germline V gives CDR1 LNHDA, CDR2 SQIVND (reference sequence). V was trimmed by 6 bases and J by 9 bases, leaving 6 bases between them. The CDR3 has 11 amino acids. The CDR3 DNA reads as TGTGCCAGTAGGAGGGTCAACGTCCTGACTTTC. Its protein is CASRRVNVLTF.

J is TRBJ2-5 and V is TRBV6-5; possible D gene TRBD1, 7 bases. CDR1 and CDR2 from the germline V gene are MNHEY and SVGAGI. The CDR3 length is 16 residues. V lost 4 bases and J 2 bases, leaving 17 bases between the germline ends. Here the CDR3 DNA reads TGTGCCAGCAGTTCCCGACAGGGAGGATGGCAAGAGACCCAGTACTTC. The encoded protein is CASSSRQGGWQETQYF.